A single sample gave rise to the 26 T cell receptor beta chains below, sequenced in a study of T cell changes during pregnancy in multiple sclerosis. Method: immunoSEQ multiplex PCR; TCRdb's copy keeps in-frame clones and lacks some. The sample yields around 42,000 clones, 90% to 95% seen once. The source material was CD4+ T cells from peripheral blood mononuclear cells, sampled before pregnancy. The receptors come from a female donor with multiple sclerosis, enrolled in a pregnancy study.

The V gene is TRBV4-2, the J gene TRBJ2-5; 9 bases map to TRBD2. CDR1 and CDR2 from the germline V gene are LGHNA and YNFKEQ. V was pared by 1 base and J by 6 bases, with 6 bases of the junction left unmatched. This CDR3 comprises 15 residues. The CDR3 coding sequence is TGTGCCAGCAGCCAAGCGGCTAGCGGGGTACAGACCCAGTACTTC. Residues: CASSQAASGVQTQYF.

V usage is TRBV27 and J usage is TRBJ1-1, with a tentative D call TRBD1 (5 bases). This CDR3 has 16 amino acids. V lost 6 bases to trimming and J lost 1 base, with 18 bases between them. CDR1 and CDR2 from the germline V gene are MNHEY and SMNVEV (reference sequence). CDR3 residues: CASRYNLGLGNTEAFF. The CDR3 DNA reads TGTGCCAGCAGATACAATCTGGGACTAGGGAACACTGAAGCTTTCTTT.

The chain couples TRBV29-1 to TRBJ2-7; TRBD1 is a possible D gene (6 bases). Trimming removed 8 bases from V and 2 bases from J, with 13 bases in between. The CDR3 extends over 12 amino acids. CDR1 SQVTM and CDR2 ANQGSEA come from the germline V gene. The CDR3 DNA reads as TGCAGCATAAAGACAGGCCCCTACGAGCAGTACTTC. It encodes CSIKTGPYEQYF.

The chain is built from TRBV7-2 and TRBJ2-4; possible D gene TRBD2, 5 bases. The germline V gene has CDR1 SGHTA and CDR2 FQGNSA. V was clipped by 1 base and J by 2 bases, with 9 bases between them. This CDR3 has 15 amino acids. CDR3 nucleotides: TGTGCCAGCAGCTTAGGGCGAGGGACCAAAAACATTCAGTACTTC. Its translation: CASSLGRGTKNIQYF. Together with reference TRBV7-2 and TRBJ2-4, the CDR3 gives the full variable domain: GAGVSQSPSNKVTEKGKDVELRCDPISGHTALYWYRQSLGQGLEFLIYFQGNSAPDKSGLPSDRFSAERTGGSVSTLTIQRTQQEDSAVYLCASSLGRGTKNIQYFGAGTRLSVL.

This chain connects TRBV5-5 to TRBJ2-7; TRBD1 agrees at 9 bases. The J segment lost 5 bases and the V segment lost 6 bases, leaving 6 bases of the junction unmatched. In germline, CDR1 is SGHKS, CDR2 YYEKEE (reference sequence). The CDR3 runs 13 residues. The chain's CDR3 is CASILTGGDEQYF. In DNA form, the CDR3 reads TGTGCCAGCATCCTGACAGGGGGGGACGAGCAGTACTTC.

J is TRBJ1-6 and V is TRBV10-2, with D tentatively TRBD1 (6 bases). This CDR3 has 15 amino acids. Germline CDR1 WSHSY, CDR2 SAAADI. The V end was cut by 5 bases, the J end by 7 bases, with 15 bases between. The CDR3 spells CASSRQTGKNSPLHF. CDR3 sequence (DNA): TGCGCCAGCAGTCGCCAGACAGGAAAAAATTCACCCCTCCACTTT.

The CDR3, as DNA: TGTGCCAGCAGTAAGAGTAGAGAGACCCAGTACTTC. It codes for CASSKSRETQYF. V usage is TRBV7-2 and J usage is TRBJ2-5, with unresolved D. Germline CDR1 and CDR2: SGHTA and FQGNSA. The CDR3 totals 12 residues. V was clipped by 6 bases and J by 4 bases, with 9 bases between them. The full variable domain, completed using reference TRBV7-2 and TRBJ2-5, is GAGVSQSPSNKVTEKGKDVELRCDPISGHTALYWYRQSLGQGLEFLIYFQGNSAPDKSGLPSDRFSAERTGGSVSTLTIQRTQQEDSAVYLCASSKSRETQYFGPGTRLLVL.

The chain uses TRBV19 and TRBJ2-7; tentative D call: TRBD1 (5 bases). This CDR3 is built from 13 residues. CDR1 and CDR2 from the germline V gene are LNHDA and SQIVND (reference sequence). Trimming cost V 3 bases and J 5 bases, with 11 bases left between them. The CDR3 sequence: CASSIARAHEQYF. The CDR3 region has the DNA TGTGCCAGTAGTATTGCCAGGGCCCACGAGCAGTACTTC.

This clone was detected once. CDR3 DNA: TGTGCCAGCAGTTTATACAGGGACAATTCACCCCTCCACTTT. Translation: CASSLYRDNSPLHF. The rearrangement uses TRBV28 and TRBJ1-6; a weak D match, TRBD1 (6 bases). The CDR3 has 14 residues. The V end was cut by 1 base, the J end by 7 bases, with 8 bases between. CDR1 and CDR2 from the germline V gene are MDHEN and SYDVKM.

In its sample, this clone was seen once. This rearrangement joins TRBV6-5 to TRBJ2-1; 8 nucleotides line up with TRBD1. The V segment lost 6 bases and the J segment 8 bases; nucleotides outside the gene matches: 12. Germline V CDR1 and CDR2: MNHEY, SVGAGI. The CDR3 spans 15 residues. The DNA of the CDR3 is TGTGCCAGCAGATTAACAGGGGACAGGACGGATGAGCAGTTCTTC. Encoded protein: CASRLTGDRTDEQFF.

V and J are TRBV5-1 and TRBJ2-1, with 9 bases fitting TRBD1. V lost 6 bases and J lost 10; bases outside the gene matches: 8. This CDR3 is 13 amino acids long. Germline CDR1 is SGHRS and CDR2 is YFSETQ. CDR3 nucleotide sequence: TGCGCCAGCATACTGGACAGGGGCGGAGAGCAGTTCTTC. As protein: CASILDRGGEQFF.

The V call is TRBV7-6, the J call TRBJ1-4; perhaps TRBD1 as D (5 bases). The V and J ends lost 5 bases and 1 base respectively, with 8 bases between them. Germline V gene data show CDR1 as SGHVS and CDR2 as FNYEAQ. This CDR3 contains 14 residues. This chain's CDR3 is CASSRTLTNEKLFF. The CDR3 DNA is TGTGCCAGCAGCCGGACACTAACTAATGAAAAACTGTTTTTT.

This chain joins TRBV5-1 and TRBJ2-4; 7 positions match TRBD1. The germline V gene encodes CDR1 SGHRS and CDR2 YFSETQ. V shed 2 bases, J shed 0 bases, and the junction held 8 bases outside the gene matches. The CDR3 has 17 residues. The CDR3 sequence is CASSLRDSLLAKNIQYF. CDR3 nucleotide sequence: TGCGCCAGCAGCTTACGGGACAGTCTTCTAGCCAAAAACATTCAGTACTTC. Based on the CDR3 plus reference TRBV5-1 and TRBJ2-4, the full variable domain is KAGVTQTPRYLIKTRGQQVTLSCSPISGHRSVSWYQQTPGQGLQFLFEYFSETQRNKGNFPGRFSGRQFSNSRSEMNVSTLELGDSALYLCASSLRDSLLAKNIQYFGAGTRLSVL.

The rearrangement uses TRBV6-1 and TRBJ1-2; D gene uncertain. Trimming stripped 5 bases from V and 7 bases from J, with 14 bases between. This CDR3 comprises 13 residues. In germline, CDR1 is MNHNS, CDR2 SASEGT. In DNA, the CDR3 is TGTGCCAGCAGTATTACATCGGAGGGTGGCTACACCTTC. Its translation is CASSITSEGGYTF.

The J gene is TRBJ1-5, the V gene TRBV27, with D possibly TRBD1 on 6 matching bases. Trimming took off 9 bases at V and 4 bases at J, with 10 bases between the two ends. The germline gives CDR1 MNHEY, CDR2 SMNVEV (reference sequence). The CDR3 extends over 12 amino acids. CDR3 sequence: CASRQENQPQHF. The CDR3 bases are TGTGCCAGTAGACAGGAGAATCAGCCCCAGCATTTT.

The V call is TRBV25-1, the J call TRBJ2-5; 14 nucleotides line up with TRBD2. The J segment lost 4 bases and the V segment lost 7 bases, leaving 8 bases of the junction unmatched. CDR3 length: 16 residues. CDR1 is MGHDK, CDR2 SYGVNS, per germline. CDR3 region: CASTSTGTSGGETQYF. CDR3 bases: TGTGCCAGCACTTCCACCGGGACTAGCGGGGGAGAGACCCAGTACTTC.

This clone was seen more than once but under ten times. The chain uses TRBV11-3 and TRBJ1-1; D gene uncertain. CDR1 SGHNT and CDR2 YENEEA come from the germline V gene. CDR3 length equals 13 residues. Trimming left V 5 bases short and J 3 bases short, with 10 bases between. In nucleotides, the CDR3 is TGTGCCAGCAGCCCCAACACCTACACTGAAGCTTTCTTT. It translates to CASSPNTYTEAFF.

The chain uses TRBV2 and TRBJ2-5; TRBD1 matches 10 bases. The germline V gene has CDR1 SNHLY and CDR2 FYNNEI. Germline trimming cut 7 bases from V and 5 bases from J; bases unmatched to any gene: 10. This CDR3 contains 15 residues. CDR3 in DNA: TGTGCCAGCAATGTCCCGGGACAGGGGAGGGAGACCCAGTACTTC. It yields the protein CASNVPGQGRETQYF. Using reference TRBV2 and TRBJ2-5 for the parts outside the CDR3, the full variable domain is EPEVTQTPSHQVTQMGQEVILRCVPISNHLYFYWYRQILGQKVEFLVSFYNNEISEKSEIFDDQFSVERPDGSNFTLKIRSTKLEDSAMYFCASNVPGQGRETQYFGPGTRLLVL.

CDR3 in DNA: TGTGCCAGCAGCGCACCTAGGGGGTTATGGCATGGCTACACCTTC. It specifies CASSAPRGLWHGYTF. This sequence joins TRBV25-1 and TRBJ1-2; D perhaps matches TRBD1 (6 bases). CDR3 size: 15 residues. V was clipped by 6 bases and J by 6 bases, with 20 bases between them. The germline V gene encodes CDR1 MGHDK and CDR2 SYGVNS.

V usage is TRBV5-4 and J usage is TRBJ1-1, with D unresolved. The CDR3 is 13 amino acids. Trimming pared 5 bases from V and 3 bases from J, leaving 11 bases between. The germline CDR1 and CDR2 sequences are SGHNT and YYREEE (reference sequence). The CDR3: CASRSLPDTEAFF. The CDR3, as DNA: TGTGCCAGCAGGTCGTTGCCGGACACTGAAGCTTTCTTT.

The V and J genes are TRBV25-1 and TRBJ2-7, with D possibly matching TRBD1 (6 bases). Germline V lookup: CDR1 MGHDK, CDR2 SYGVNS. V lost 6 bases and J 3 bases, leaving 9 bases between the germline ends. This CDR3 is built from 12 residues. The CDR3 DNA follows: TGTGCCAGCAGAGACAGGAGCTACGAGCAGTACTTC. It specifies CASRDRSYEQYF.

The chain is built from TRBV6-5 and TRBJ2-1; 10 bases map to TRBD1. The ends lost 2 bases at V and 9 bases at J; junction bases unmatched: 4. The CDR3 runs to 14 residues. Germline V gene data show CDR1 as MNHEY and CDR2 as SVGAGI. This CDR3 reads CASSYPDRGSEQFF. As DNA, the CDR3 is TGTGCCAGCAGTTACCCGGACAGGGGGAGTGAGCAGTTCTTC.

The V call is TRBV5-4, the J call TRBJ2-4, with 7 bases fitting TRBD2. The trim removed 4 bases at V and 0 bases at J, leaving 10 bases unmatched. The CDR3 is 17 residues long. Germline values: CDR1 SGHNT, CDR2 YYREEE (reference sequence). The CDR3 DNA follows: TGTGCCAGCAGCCCCGGCGGCGGCGGGGGAGCCAAAAACATTCAGTACTTC. Protein: CASSPGGGGGAKNIQYF.

The DNA for the CDR3 is TGCGCCAGCAACGGAGGAAATGAAAAACTGTTTTTT. Protein product: CASNGGNEKLFF. The chain carries TRBV5-1 and TRBJ1-4, with no clear D. The CDR3 length is 12 residues. V gave up 6 bases and J gave up 5 bases, with 8 bases separating them. Germline values: CDR1 SGHRS, CDR2 YFSETQ.

The chain carries TRBV30 and TRBJ1-2; 11 bases map to TRBD1. The CDR3 contains 14 residues. Germline values: CDR1 GTSNPN, CDR2 SVGIG (reference sequence). V lost 3 bases, J lost 7 bases, and 7 bases stayed unmatched. As DNA, the CDR3 is TGTGCCTGGAGCGTGGACAGGGGGCCTCGTGGCTACACCTTC. Residues: CAWSVDRGPRGYTF.

CDR3 sequence (DNA): TGTGCCAGCACCCGCCGGACAGTTGATGAAAAACTGTTTTTT. This sequence encodes CASTRRTVDEKLFF. The chain carries TRBV5-5 and TRBJ1-4, with D maybe TRBD1 (6 bases). Trimming cost V 6 bases and J 6 bases, with 15 bases left between them. The CDR3 has 14 residues. Per germline, CDR1 SGHKS and CDR2 YYEKEE (reference sequence).